One and the same sample provided the 21 T cell receptor beta chains below, sequenced in a study of blood T cell repertoires in COVID-19. TCRdb keeps only in-frame clones here, not all; method: immunoSEQ multiplex PCR. The sample lists about 140,000 clones, less than 85% occurring once. The sequencing sample was made of peripheral blood. The source is a human donor in a cohort sampled during active COVID-19.

The chain combines TRBV6-5 with TRBJ1-5; D ambiguous. The germline V and J ends were trimmed by 5 bases and 4 bases, with 15 bases remaining between them. The CDR3 covers 15 residues. Germline V gene data show CDR1 as MNHEY and CDR2 as SVGAGI. The CDR3 protein is CASSLRGASNQPQHF. DNA for the CDR3: TGTGCCAGCAGTCTCCGGGGAGCCAGTAATCAGCCCCAGCATTTT.

The rearrangement uses TRBV11-2 and TRBJ1-1; TRBD1 agrees at 11 bases. V shed 5 bases, J shed 9 bases, and the junction held 5 bases outside the gene matches. The CDR3 is 13 residues long. Germline CDR1 reads SGHAT; CDR2 reads FQNNGV. DNA of the CDR3: TGTGCCAGCAGCCCCGGGACAGGGGGGAAAGCTTTCTTT. This codes for CASSPGTGGKAFF.

This rearrangement joins TRBV10-3 to TRBJ1-1; no reliable D call. The CDR3 runs 12 residues. The ends were cut back, 10 bases at V and 11 bases at J, with 20 bases in the middle. Per germline, CDR1 ENHRY and CDR2 SYGVKD. The CDR3 here is CATRDEALAAFF. Written as DNA, the CDR3 is TGTGCCACCCGTGACGAGGCGTTGGCCGCTTTCTTT.

This clone was picked up many times. V usage is TRBV6-6 and J usage is TRBJ1-2; tentatively, D is TRBD1 (5 bases). Germline V gene data show CDR1 as MNHNY and CDR2 as SVGAGI (reference sequence). The CDR3 is 16 residues long. V gave up 6 bases and J gave up 4 bases, with 21 bases separating them. CDR3 sequence reads: CASSRGGVAKRYGYTF. The DNA of the CDR3 is TGTGCCAGCAGCCGGGGGGGGGTAGCTAAGCGCTATGGCTACACCTTC.

This clone was seen a single time. Other nucleotide sequences from this sample produce the same CDR3. The genes are TRBV3-1 (or the pseudogene TRBV3-2) and TRBJ1-5; TRBD1 is a possible D gene (6 bases). Trimming pared 0 bases from V and 6 bases from J, leaving 6 bases between. The CDR3 totals 13 residues. Per the germline V gene, CDR1 is LGHDT and CDR2 is YNNKEL (reference sequence). The CDR3 region is CASSQDRGQPQHF. For the CDR3, the DNA is TGTGCCAGCAGCCAAGACAGGGGTCAGCCCCAGCATTTT.

V gene TRBV18 combines with J gene TRBJ2-5, with D possibly matching TRBD1 (6 bases). V was trimmed by 6 bases and J by 2 bases, leaving 13 bases between them. Germline V gives CDR1 KGHSH, CDR2 LQKENI. The CDR3 sequence is 14 residues long. CDR3 nucleotides: TGTGCCAGCTCTCGAGGCCAGGGGCAAGAGACCCAGTACTTC. Its translation is CASSRGQGQETQYF.

The chain combines TRBV28 with TRBJ1-3; D perhaps matches TRBD1 (5 bases). CDR1 and CDR2 (germline): MDHEN, SYDVKM. CDR3 size: 14 residues. Trimming took off 5 bases at V and 2 bases at J, with 10 bases between the two ends. The CDR3 DNA is TGTGCCAGCAGTCCCACAGGTACTGGAAACACCATATATTTT. This codes for CASSPTGTGNTIYF.

This sequence joins TRBV27 and TRBJ1-1, with D uncertain. The CDR3 length is 12 residues. Trimming took 3 bases from V and 10 from J, leaving 12 bases between them. Germline loops: CDR1 MNHEY, CDR2 SMNVEV (reference sequence). The CDR3 DNA sequence: TGTGCCAGCAGTTTCGAGGGCGGTAGAGCTTTCTTT. Protein: CASSFEGGRAFF.

This chain uses TRBV19 with TRBJ1-2, with 9 bases that match TRBD1. Germline CDR1 is LNHDA and CDR2 is SQIVND (reference sequence). V was clipped by 7 bases and J by 5 bases; unmatched bases: 8. The CDR3 sequence is 14 residues long. The CDR3 nucleotides are TGTGCCAGTATCCTAGCCGGGACAGGGTATGGCTACACCTTC. Protein sequence: CASILAGTGYGYTF.

CDR3 region: CASSLRGQTGELFF. The CDR3 bases are TGTGCCAGCAGCCTTCGCGGCCAGACCGGGGAGCTGTTTTTT. J is TRBJ2-2 and V is TRBV21-1; the table names TRBD2, a call not compared with the DNA. TRBV21-1 represents a pseudogene. The CDR3 loop spans 14 amino acids.

V gene TRBV4-3 combines with J gene TRBJ2-1; no reliable D call. The germline gives CDR1 LGHNA, CDR2 YSLEER. V lost 2 bases, J lost 2 bases, and 19 bases lay in between. The CDR3 covers 18 residues. CDR3 in DNA: TGCGCCAGCAGCCAAAGGAGACTTTTCCTAACCACCTACAATGAGCAGTTCTTC. This codes for CASSQRRLFLTTYNEQFF.

This rearrangement joins TRBV3-1 (or the pseudogene TRBV3-2) to TRBJ2-1, with 7 nucleotides matching TRBD1. This CDR3 spans 14 amino acids. Germline CDR1 reads LGHDT; CDR2 reads YNNKEL (reference sequence). Trimming cost V 5 bases and J 7 bases; bases outside gene matches: 8. The CDR3 sequence: CASSSSRDRNEQFF. CDR3 nucleotide sequence: TGTGCCAGCAGCTCTTCCCGGGACAGAAATGAGCAGTTCTTC.

The chain has TRBV18 and TRBJ1-3; no reliable D call. CDR1 and CDR2 from the germline V gene are KGHSH and LQKENI. V was clipped by 3 bases and J by 8 bases, with 5 bases between them. CDR3 size: 11 residues. The CDR3 nucleotides read TGTGCCAGCTCACCCGGGGACACCATATATTTT. Residues: CASSPGDTIYF.

This clone was counted once. This chain connects TRBV5-4 to TRBJ1-1, with a possible D match to TRBD1 (5 bases). The CDR3 spans 13 residues. CDR1 is SGHNT and CDR2 is YYREEE in the germline V gene (reference sequence). Between the trimmed V and J ends, which lost 0 bases and 5 bases, there was a span of 8 bases. The CDR3 loop reads CASSLAGRTEAFF. CDR3 nucleotide sequence: TGTGCCAGCAGCTTGGCAGGGAGGACTGAAGCTTTCTTT.

This rearrangement joins TRBV5-4 to TRBJ1-2, with 12 bases lining up with TRBD1. J lost 5 bases, V lost 4 bases, and 9 bases had no gene match. The V gene's germline CDR1 is SGHNT and CDR2 YYREEE (reference sequence). The CDR3 contains 16 residues. CDR3 nucleotide sequence: TGTGCCAGCAGCGCGGGACAGGGGGCCTTTACGTATGGCTACACCTTC. Residues: CASSAGQGAFTYGYTF. Based on the CDR3 plus reference TRBV5-4 and TRBJ1-2, the full variable domain is ETGVTQSPTHLIKTRGQQVTLRCSSQSGHNTVSWYQQALGQGPQFIFQYYREEENGRGNFPPRFSGLQFPNYSSELNVNALELDDSALYLCASSAGQGAFTYGYTFGSGTRLTVV.

The chain uses TRBV24-1 and TRBJ1-1; 7 bases are a match to TRBD1. This CDR3 has 16 residues. The germline V gene has CDR1 KGHDR and CDR2 SFDVKD. Germline trimming cut 1 base from V and 0 bases from J; bases unmatched to any gene: 4. CDR3 DNA: TGTGCCACCAGTGATTTTCCGGGACAGTTGAACACTGAAGCTTTCTTT. Encoded protein: CATSDFPGQLNTEAFF.

The chain recombines TRBV10-3 with TRBJ2-7, with TRBD2 identical over 11 bases. CDR3 size: 16 residues. Per germline, CDR1 ENHRY and CDR2 SYGVKD. V shed 6 bases, J shed 6 bases, and the junction held 13 bases outside the gene matches. The CDR3 region is CAISPRSGGAVGEQYF. The CDR3 DNA reads TGTGCCATCAGCCCACGTAGCGGGGGGGCCGTCGGCGAGCAGTACTTC.

This chain links TRBV19 with TRBJ1-6; TRBD1 aligns across 7 bases. V gave up 5 bases and J gave up 7 bases; unmatched junction bases: 14. Germline-derived CDR1 and CDR2 are LNHDA and SQIVND (reference sequence). This CDR3 is 17 amino acids long. Here the CDR3 reads CASSLGGQGGINSPLHF. The DNA of the CDR3 is TGTGCCAGTAGTCTAGGCGGGCAGGGGGGAATCAATTCACCCCTCCACTTT. The full variable domain, with the rest looked up from reference TRBV19 and TRBJ1-6, is DGGITQSPKYLFRKEGQNVTLSCEQNLNHDAMYWYRQDPGQGLRLIYYSQIVNDFQKGDIAEGYSVSREKKESFPLTVTSAQKNPTAFYLCASSLGGQGGINSPLHFGNGTRLTVT.

The chain uses TRBV5-1 and TRBJ1-6; 11 bases align to TRBD1. The germline V gene encodes CDR1 SGHRS and CDR2 YFSETQ. This CDR3 region has 15 residues. The ends lost 3 bases at V and 6 bases at J; junction bases unmatched: 2. CDR3 amino acids: CASSWGTGGNSPLHF. As DNA, the CDR3 is TGCGCCAGCAGCTGGGGGACAGGGGGTAATTCACCCCTCCACTTT.

In nucleotides, the CDR3 is TGTGCCAGCAGCCCCGACAGGGGAGCCTACGAGCAGTACTTC. It specifies CASSPDRGAYEQYF. The rearrangement joins TRBV7-8 to TRBJ2-7; 8 bases match TRBD1. J was trimmed by 2 bases and V by 5 bases; bases with no gene match: 5. Germline lookup yields CDR1 SGHVS and CDR2 FQNEAQ. The length of the CDR3 is 14 residues.

The chain uses TRBV18 and TRBJ2-7; no firm D call. V was shortened by 4 bases and J by 3 bases, with 4 bases between the two germline ends. CDR3 length equals 11 residues. The germline V gene has CDR1 KGHSH and CDR2 LQKENI. The CDR3 sequence is CASSLSYEQYF. The DNA of the CDR3 is TGTGCCAGCTCACTTAGCTACGAGCAGTACTTC.